This T cell receptor (beta chain) was identified during a study of blood T cell repertoires in COVID-19. Overall study: Acute and convalescent COVID-19 specimens originated in the United States, Italy and Spain. From T cells, B-cell-depleted T cells, or PBMCs came the material, which was cDNA or gDNA.

Original processing methods: Researchers report that nucleated cell counts were estimated from reference gene primer amplification. Assay used: immunoSEQ multiplex PCR; TCRdb lists only in-frame clones, some missing. V, J and clone size are taken as reported in that table, and D and trimming were inferred from the DNA itself. The sample has under 150,000 clones; 75% to 85% are singletons. The sequencing sample was made of peripheral blood. The clonotype comes from a man between 60 and 75 years old with active or convalescent COVID-19.

In DNA form, the CDR3 reads TGTGCCAGCAGCTTACATTCAGGGGGCAGGAACACTGAAGCTTTCTTT. It is translated as CASSLHSGGRNTEAFF. This chain connects TRBV7-9 to TRBJ1-1; 8 nucleotides align to TRBD1. The V gene end was trimmed by 2 bases and the J gene end by 1 base; junction bases not matched to a gene: 6. The CDR3 covers 16 residues. Per the germline V gene, CDR1 is SEHNR and CDR2 is FQNEAQ (reference sequence).